Sequencing of this TCR beta chain was carried out in a study of identical twins. TCRdb called the 5' RACE reads again in MiXCR, with one record for every CDR3 protein. The sample consists of roughly 750,000 distinct CDR3 sequences, 21% of them appearing once. In its sample, this clonotype was seen many times. Trimming took off 6 bases at V and 1 base at J, with 11 bases between the two ends. Germline loops: CDR1 DFQATT, CDR2 SNEGSKA (reference sequence). This CDR3 contains 13 residues. Separately, the same data were catalogued under a study of T cells expressing NK-cell markers. This second study says: In 5 or 6 donors, dominant CD3+CD56+NKG2C+ clonotypes ranked among the top 10 CD8+ clonotypes.

J is TRBJ2-3 and V is TRBV20-1; weak D call: TRBD1 (6 bases). The specimen sequenced was PBMCs. This receptor was obtained from a woman aged 18-29 years in good health. As DNA, the CDR3 is TGCAGTGCCTCCGAGGGGGGCACAGATACGCAGTATTTT. This sequence encodes CSASEGGTDTQYF.